This T cell receptor beta chain was identified in a study of T cells expressing NK-cell markers (dated by TCRdb to between 2020 and 2021). The study in broad terms: In sorted CD3+CD56+NKG2C+, CD3+CD56+NKG2C- and CD3+CD56-NKG2C+ T-cell subsets from about 8 donors, TCR beta-chain repertoires were profiled. The eight sequenced donors were randomly selected healthy volunteers, three men and five women. Seven of the eight sequenced donors were HCMV-seropositive and one was HCMV-seronegative. The libraries were sequenced on Illumina HiSeq 2000/2500, MiSeq or NextSeq, producing 2 x 150 bp reads. What the study reported, not specific to this receptor: Whether the expanded NKG2C-expressing T cell clones were specific for HCMV antigens was left unclear. Those dominant clonotypes were again the most abundant among CD3+CD56-NKG2C+ cells in a few donors, at about 25-65%. For roughly 6 donors, the dominant CD3+CD56+NKG2C+ clonotypes were among the top 10 CD8+ clonotypes and accounted for about 1.0-7.5% of CD8+ T cells.

To determine HCMV serostatus, a commercial ELISA kit was used to detect HCMV-specific IgG in serum. Ficoll density gradient centrifugation was used to isolate peripheral blood mononuclear cells from blood. The sequencing machine was an Illumina HiSeq 2000. TCR beta cDNA libraries were made by 5'RACE template switching that added a universal primer site and unique molecular identifiers. Synthesis of cDNA was primed from the TCR beta constant segment and was followed by two consecutive PCR amplification steps. The authors processed their data as follows. MIGEC was used to demultiplex reads and group reads by UMI, and MiTCR was used to assemble and quantify clonotypes. To remove erroneous sequences, TCR cDNA sequences were retained only when supported by two or more reads. The tcR package was used for downstream repertoire analysis, and clonotypes were matched across fractions by CDR3 nucleotide sequence plus V segment. VDJmatch was used to annotate antigen specificity against VDJdb, with one amino acid substitution allowed in CDR3. Following reprocessing of the reads by TCRdb, the data hold one row per CDR3 protein sequence and no DNA is available. The authors' filters were not applied to this entry. The sample table includes about 260,000 distinct CDR3 sequences. Roughly 0.4% of the sample is taken by the ten largest.

Remarks on this clonotype: Its antigen is currently not known.

The CDR3 runs 15 residues from the cysteine to the phenylalanine. The DNA is not on file. This sequence uses TRBV12-3 or TRBV12-4 and TRBJ2-1; TCRdb's D gene call, TRBD2, goes unchecked for lack of DNA. The sequencing sample was made of blood T cells: a sorted CD56 or NKG2C T cell subset, CD4+ or CD8+ T cells, or bulk PBMC T cells (not recorded which). The TCR comes from a man between 18 and 29 years old in good health. Donor details come from another sample of the same person, matched by shared clones. The CDR3 here reads CASRESGREYNEQFF.